These T cell receptor beta chains were read from a single sample in a study of blood T cells in healthy people across ages. TCRdb processed the 5' RACE reads anew with MiXCR; each CDR3 protein has one entry. The table records over a million distinct CDR3 sequences, around 25% of them present only once. In addition, the sample was reused for a study of T cells of mothers and their children.

Sequencing input: blood. These receptors were obtained from a girl aged 2 to 10 in good health. The conserved cysteine and the conserved F or W are not part of the CDR3 here. The order of the fields is V gene, CDR3 length, D gene, CDR3 protein. The D gene is left open where the match is weak.

TRBV5-1,13,TRBD2,ASSLGLAGVYEQF
TRBV7-8,11,-,ARSIPGPETQY
TRBV29-1,11,-,SVVREEGYEQY
TRBV12-3/TRBV12-4,9,-,ASSLGQGYT
TRBV20-1,13,TRBD2,SAFGGREGVHEQY
TRBV9,12,-,ASSRRTTQETQY
TRBV13,12,TRBD1,ASSHNLRGPEQF
TRBV12-5,12,TRBD1,ASGSRDRGYEQY
TRBV7-3,12,TRBD1,ASSALGGFDEQY
TRBV11-2,11,-,ACSLPGDPAQY